This TCR beta chain was captured by sequencing in a study of blood T cell repertoires in COVID-19. As for the study in general: Sites in the United States, Italy and Spain provided acute and convalescent COVID-19 samples. Nucleic acid was either cDNA or gDNA, and it came from T cells, B-cell-depleted T cells, or PBMCs.

V was cut by 0 bases and J by 5 bases, with 16 bases left in between. CDR1 is GTSNPN, CDR2 SVGIG, per germline (reference sequence). CDR3 size: 15 residues. Under the authors' procedure: How many nucleated cells were present was estimated from reference gene primer amplification. Clones were read by immunoSEQ multiplex PCR, and TCRdb kept only the in-frame ones, dropping some. The DNA was the basis for D and trimming; V, J and clone size are from that table. The sample has over 300,000 clones, nearly 90% seen once; the top ten hold 6.5%. The sequencing input was peripheral blood. The clonotype was recovered from a man aged 18 to 30 with active or convalescent COVID-19. The rearrangement uses TRBV30 and TRBJ2-5; D may be TRBD2 (5 bases). The CDR3 nucleotides are TGTGCCTGGAGTGTACGGCCCGGGGAGAGGGAGACCCAGTACTTC. Translating gives CAWSVRPGERETQYF. Full variable domain (outside the CDR3, taken from reference TRBV30 and TRBJ2-5): SQTIHQWPATLVQPVGSPLSLECTVEGTSNPNLYWYRQAAGRGLQLLFYSVGIGQISSEVPQNLSASRPQDRQFILSSKKLLLSDSGFYLCAWSVRPGERETQYFGPGTRLLVL.